Detailed here is one T cell receptor beta chain. What it recognizes is unknown. The sample belongs to a study of T cells in narcolepsy. Looking at the study overall: Patients with NT1 or NT2 and healthy control donors were enrolled. Whole-study results and caveats: Autoreactive clone sequences were missing from some blood memory CD4+ repertoires. Blood of same and different patients, but not healthy controls, reportedly held recurring autoreactive clonotypes.

The CDR3 consists of 12 residues. The V and J ends lost 6 bases and 1 base respectively, with 7 bases between them. Germline V gene data show CDR1 as MNHNY and CDR2 as SVGAGI (reference sequence). The assay was immunoSEQ multiplex PCR, and TCRdb's table has in-frame clones only and misses some. This table has around 28,000 clones, around four fifths appearing once. Sequenced input: CD45RA- memory CD4+ T cells from PBMCs. The receptor was isolated from a human donor with narcolepsy. The chain carries TRBV6-6 and TRBJ2-7; no firm D call. CDR3 in amino acids: CASSSSSYEQYF. The CDR3 DNA is TGTGCCAGCAGCTCAAGTTCCTACGAGCAGTACTTC.